This T cell receptor (beta chain) was obtained from a study of T cell responses to AZD1222 COVID-19 vaccine. General study results and limits: An increase in Spike-specific TCR breadth and depth was observed after two AZD1222 doses. The reported proportion of spike-specific TCRs targeting unmutated variant regions was nearly half.

Some clones are missing from TCRdb's copy, which holds only in-frame ones; the method was immunoSEQ multiplex PCR. The sample holds 110,000 to 150,000 clones, over 75% seen once. Germline assignment: CDR1 SGHRS and CDR2 YFSETQ. V was clipped by 4 bases and J by 2 bases; unmatched bases: 5. This CDR3 has 14 residues. Concerning this clone: Its specificity is not known.

The clonotype comes from an adult in good health. V gene TRBV5-1 combines with J gene TRBJ1-1, with 7 bases matching TRBD1. Sequences were derived from peripheral blood, sampled on day 0 of AZD1222 vaccination. CDR3 bases: TGCGCCAGCAGCCACCGGGACAGCAACACTGAAGCTTTCTTT. Translating it yields CASSHRDSNTEAFF. Full variable domain (outside the CDR3, taken from reference TRBV5-1 and TRBJ1-1): KAGVTQTPRYLIKTRGQQVTLSCSPISGHRSVSWYQQTPGQGLQFLFEYFSETQRNKGNFPGRFSGRQFSNSRSEMNVSTLELGDSALYLCASSHRDSNTEAFFGQGTRLTVV.